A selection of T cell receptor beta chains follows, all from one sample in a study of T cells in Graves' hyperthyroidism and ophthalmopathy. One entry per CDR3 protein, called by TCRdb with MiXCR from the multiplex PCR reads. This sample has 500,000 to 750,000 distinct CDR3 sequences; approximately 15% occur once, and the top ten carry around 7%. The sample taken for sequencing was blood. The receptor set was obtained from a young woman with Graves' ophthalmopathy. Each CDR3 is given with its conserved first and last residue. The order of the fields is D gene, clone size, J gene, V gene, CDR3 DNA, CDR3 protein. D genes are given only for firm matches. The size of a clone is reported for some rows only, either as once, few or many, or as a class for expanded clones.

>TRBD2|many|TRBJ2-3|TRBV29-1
TGCAGCGTCCACAACCCCCGTGCGGGAGGGCCCGACGGAAGAGATACGCAGTATTTT
CSVHNPRAGGPDGRDTQYF
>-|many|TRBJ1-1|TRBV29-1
TGCAGCGTTGAAGGGATAGGGGGGTCGGGCAGTCCTGAAGCTTTCTTT
CSVEGIGGSGSPEAFF
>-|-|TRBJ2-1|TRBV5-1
TGCGCCAGCAGCAGAAAGGACAGCAGCAATGAGCAGTTCTTC
CASSRKDSSNEQFF
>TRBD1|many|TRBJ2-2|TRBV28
TGTGCCAGCAGTTTACCGGACAGGGCCGGGGAGCTGTTTTTT
CASSLPDRAGELFF
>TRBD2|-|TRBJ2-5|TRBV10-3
TGTGCCATCAGTGAGTCGACGAGCGGGAGGGTAGAGACCCAGTACTTC
CAISESTSGRVETQYF
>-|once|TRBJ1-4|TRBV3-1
TGTGCCAGCAGCAACCACAGGGATCAGTATGAAAAACTGTTTTTT
CASSNHRDQYEKLFF
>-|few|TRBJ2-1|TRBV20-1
TGCAGTGCTAGTTCGGTCTCCAACTCCTACAATGAGCAGTTCTTC
CSASSVSNSYNEQFF
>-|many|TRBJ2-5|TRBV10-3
TGTGCCATCGTGCCAGCCCCGGGAGAGACCCAGTACTTC
CAIVPAPGETQYF
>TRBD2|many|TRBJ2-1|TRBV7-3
TGTGCCAGCAGCAACAGGAGGACTAGTTCTTACAATGAGCAGTTCTTC
CASSNRRTSSYNEQFF
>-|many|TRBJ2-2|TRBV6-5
TGTGCCAGCAGTTACCTGAGTCTGCCCGGGGAGCTGTTTTTT
CASSYLSLPGELFF
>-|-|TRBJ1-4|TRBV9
TGTGCCAGCACCGAACACGGACGGATAAATGAAAAACTGTTTTTT
CASTEHGRINEKLFF
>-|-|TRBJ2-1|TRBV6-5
TGTGCCAGCAGTTACTCAAAAGTATCTTTTAACAATGAGCAGTTCTTC
CASSYSKVSFNNEQFF
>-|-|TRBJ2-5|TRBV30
TGTGCCTGGACCCACTCCCAAGAGACCCAGTACTTC
CAWTHSQETQYF
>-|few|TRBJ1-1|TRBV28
TGTGCCAGCAGTCTCCGTGTGAGGGGCGTAGGTGAAGCTTTCTTT
CASSLRVRGVGEAFF
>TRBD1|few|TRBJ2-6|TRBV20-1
TGCAGTGCTTCCACTCCCACAGGGGGTAAGAGCTCTGGGGCCAACGTCCTGACTTTC
CSASTPTGGKSSGANVLTF
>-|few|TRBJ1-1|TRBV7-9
TGTGCCAGCAGCTCAACCGACAGGCGCATGAACACTGAAGCTTTCTTT
CASSSTDRRMNTEAFF
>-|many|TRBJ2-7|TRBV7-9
TGTGCCAGCAGCTTAGGGGGTCTCTCGGGAGTAGTCAACGAGCAGTACTTC
CASSLGGLSGVVNEQYF
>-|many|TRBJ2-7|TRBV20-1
TGCAGTGCTAGGGAAAGGGTCAGCTCCTACGAGCAGTACTTC
CSARERVSSYEQYF
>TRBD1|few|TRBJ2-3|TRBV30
TGTGCCTTGGGACAGGGGGCGAATACGCAGTATTTT
CALGQGANTQYF
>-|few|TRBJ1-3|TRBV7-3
TGTGCCAGCAGCTACCCTCACCGGCCGGACCCTGGAAACACCATATATTTT
CASSYPHRPDPGNTIYF
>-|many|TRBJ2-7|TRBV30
TGTGCCTGGAGTGCGCATGAGGGAGAGCAGTACTTC
CAWSAHEGEQYF
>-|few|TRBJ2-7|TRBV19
TGTGCCAGTAGTACTACCACCAGGGGAACCTACGAGCAGTACTTC
CASSTTTRGTYEQYF
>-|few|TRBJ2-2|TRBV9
TGTGCCAGCTGGGGGGGGGCCCGGGAGCTGTTTTTT
CASWGGARELFF
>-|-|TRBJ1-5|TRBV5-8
TGTGCCAGCAGCTTGAATGCGGGTTCACGCAATCAGCCCCAGCATTTT
CASSLNAGSRNQPQHF
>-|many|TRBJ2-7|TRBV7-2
TGTGCCAGCAGCTTATCAAGACAGGGACTCTACGAGCAGTACTTC
CASSLSRQGLYEQYF
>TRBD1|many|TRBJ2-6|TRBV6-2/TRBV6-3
TGTGCCAGCAGTTTGCTCCTCGGACAGGGGGCGACGGGGGCCAACGTCCTGACTTTC
CASSLLLGQGATGANVLTF
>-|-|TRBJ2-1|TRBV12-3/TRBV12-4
TGTGCCAGCAGTTTAAATGAGAGACCCTACAATGAGCAGTTCTTC
CASSLNERPYNEQFF
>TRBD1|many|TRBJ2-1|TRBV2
TGTGCCAGCAGTTACCCCAGGGACAGGGTGGGCAATGAGCAGTTCTTC
CASSYPRDRVGNEQFF
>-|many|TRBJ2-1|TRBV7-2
TGTGCCAGCAGCTTAGCGTCACAGCCTTACAATGAGCAGTTCTTC
CASSLASQPYNEQFF
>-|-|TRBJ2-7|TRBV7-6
TGTGCCAGCAGCTTAGGACTAGGATCCTACGGGCAGTACTTC
CASSLGLGSYGQYF
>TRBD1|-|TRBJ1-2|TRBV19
TGTGCCAGTGGGACAGACGCTAACTATGGCTACACCTTC
CASGTDANYGYTF